A single sample is the source of the 26 T cell receptor beta chains below, sequenced in a study of Tregs in tolerant kidney transplant recipients. Assay used: immunoSEQ multiplex PCR; TCRdb lists only in-frame clones, some missing. The sample lists about 100,000 clones, roughly 90% occurring once. The material was CD4+ T cells from blood, obtained before the transplant. These receptors originate from a human donor who received a combined kidney and bone marrow transplant.

This clone has just one count. The genes are TRBV7-9 and TRBJ2-7; 7 nucleotides align to TRBD1. The CDR3 runs to 14 residues. J was trimmed by 2 bases and V by 4 bases; bases with no gene match: 5. In germline, CDR1 is SEHNR, CDR2 FQNEAQ (reference sequence). For the CDR3, the DNA is TGTGCCAGCAGCTCGACAGGGCCTACCTACGAGCAGTACTTC. It specifies CASSSTGPTYEQYF.

V gene TRBV5-1 combines with J gene TRBJ1-1; 9 bases are shared with TRBD1. CDR1 and CDR2 from the germline V gene are SGHRS and YFSETQ. Trimming cost V 0 bases and J 8 bases; bases outside gene matches: 5. The CDR3 is made up of 14 amino acids. The CDR3 nucleotides are TGCGCCAGCAGCTTGGGAACCGGGACAGGGGAAGCTTTCTTT. Protein product: CASSLGTGTGEAFF. The full variable domain, its missing parts supplied by reference TRBV5-1 and TRBJ1-1, is KAGVTQTPRYLIKTRGQQVTLSCSPISGHRSVSWYQQTPGQGLQFLFEYFSETQRNKGNFPGRFSGRQFSNSRSEMNVSTLELGDSALYLCASSLGTGTGEAFFGQGTRLTVV.

The rearrangement joins TRBV7-6 to TRBJ2-7; the match to TRBD1 covers 10 bases. Germline assignment: CDR1 SGHVS and CDR2 FNYEAQ. The CDR3 loop spans 17 amino acids. The ends lost 0 bases at V and 1 base at J; junction bases unmatched: 6. The CDR3 DNA sequence: TGTGCCAGCAGCTTAGCCCTCCCGGGACAGGGGTCCTACGAGCAGTACTTC. Translation: CASSLALPGQGSYEQYF.

The gene calls are TRBV6-1 and TRBJ1-2, with D perhaps TRBD1 (5 bases). The V end lost 7 bases, the J end lost 4 bases, and 10 bases lay between the germline ends. Germline CDR1 and CDR2: MNHNS and SASEGT. CDR3 length: 12 residues. Here the CDR3 DNA reads TGTGCCAGCACCGGGGGTTCCTATGGCTACACCTTC. It yields the protein CASTGGSYGYTF.

The rearrangement uses TRBV19 and TRBJ2-7; D call uncertain. With 1 base removed from V and 6 bases from J, the gap between germline ends came to 4 bases. This CDR3 contains 11 residues. The germline gives CDR1 LNHDA, CDR2 SQIVND (reference sequence). The CDR3 region has the DNA TGTGCCAGTAGTATAGCGGGCGAGCAGTACTTC. Protein product: CASSIAGEQYF.

The chain uses TRBV19 and TRBJ1-5, with a weak D call TRBD1 (6 bases). CDR1 and CDR2 (germline): LNHDA, SQIVND (reference sequence). The CDR3 is made up of 15 amino acids. Between the trimmed V and J ends, which lost 5 bases and 6 bases, there was a span of 17 bases. This CDR3 reads CASSRGTLVSQPQHF. DNA for the CDR3: TGTGCCAGTAGTCGAGGGACATTGGTATCTCAGCCCCAGCATTTT.

This chain uses TRBV10-2 with TRBJ1-4; perhaps TRBD1 as D (6 bases). V was clipped by 6 bases and J by 4 bases, with 15 bases between them. The length of the CDR3 is 15 residues. Germline V gene lookup returns CDR1 WSHSY and CDR2 SAAADI. The CDR3 DNA reads TGCGCCAGCAGAACAGGGATCGGCCATAATGAAAAACTGTTTTTT. It specifies CASRTGIGHNEKLFF.

CDR3 region: CAWTLTGEGGYTF. For the CDR3, the DNA is TGTGCCTGGACGTTAACCGGGGAGGGAGGCTACACCTTC. The chain employs TRBV30 and TRBJ1-2; D uncertain. V lost 4 bases, J lost 8 bases, and 17 bases lay in between. The CDR3 sequence is 13 residues long. The germline CDR1 and CDR2 sequences are GTSNPN and SVGIG (reference sequence).

The chain employs TRBV5-1 and TRBJ1-5; 7 nucleotides agree with TRBD1. Trimming cost V 4 bases and J 5 bases; bases outside gene matches: 6. The V gene's germline CDR1 is SGHRS and CDR2 YFSETQ. This CDR3 region has 14 residues. The CDR3 DNA is TGCGCCAGCAGCGAAGGGGGCGCAGATCAGCCCCAGCATTTT. It translates to CASSEGGADQPQHF.

V is TRBV7-2 and J is TRBJ1-2; D is possibly TRBD1 (5 bases). This CDR3 has 15 amino acids. The germline V gene encodes CDR1 SGHTA and CDR2 FQGNSA. Trimming took 1 base from V and 7 from J, leaving 16 bases between them. The CDR3 bases are TGTGCCAGCAGCTTAGATCCAACAGGAATAAGTGGCTACACCTTC. It translates to CASSLDPTGISGYTF.

The V gene is TRBV9, the J gene TRBJ2-1, with 10 bases fitting TRBD2. Germline V gene lookup returns CDR1 SGDLS and CDR2 YYNGEE. The CDR3 consists of 15 residues. V lost 4 bases and J lost 6; bases outside the gene matches: 7. The DNA for the CDR3 is TGTGCCAGCAGCTTATCCGGGACTAGCGTCAATGAGCAGTTCTTC. Encoded protein: CASSLSGTSVNEQFF.

The chain combines TRBV6-5 with TRBJ2-2; 10 nucleotides align to TRBD1. The CDR3 is 15 amino acids. From germline, CDR1 is MNHEY and CDR2 SVGAGI. Losses at the gene ends were 2 bases for V and 6 bases for J; bases not matched to a gene: 3. CDR3 DNA: TGTGCCAGCAGTTACGGGACAGGGGTTCCCGGGGAGCTGTTTTTT. It encodes CASSYGTGVPGELFF.

V usage is TRBV5-4 and J usage is TRBJ2-3; 9 bases agree with TRBD1. The CDR3 sequence is 16 residues long. Germline lookup yields CDR1 SGHNT and CDR2 YYREEE (reference sequence). V lost 1 base and J lost 2; bases outside the gene matches: 5. CDR3 DNA sequence: TGTGCCAGCAGCTTGCTCGGGGACAGGGTCACAGATACGCAGTATTTT. Its translation: CASSLLGDRVTDTQYF.

The V and J genes are TRBV6-1 and TRBJ2-1, with a tentative D call TRBD2 (5 bases). Germline V lookup: CDR1 MNHNS, CDR2 SASEGT. V was pared by 5 bases and J by 9 bases, with 8 bases between. The CDR3 is made up of 11 amino acids. The CDR3 here is CASSHGGEQFF. As DNA, the CDR3 is TGTGCCAGCAGTCACGGAGGTGAGCAGTTCTTC.

The CDR3 spells CASKQLAGSTDTQYF. The CDR3 region has the DNA TGTGCCAGCAAACAACTAGCGGGCAGCACAGATACGCAGTATTTT. The rearrangement joins TRBV7-2 to TRBJ2-3, with TRBD2 matching 9 bases. CDR1 SGHTA and CDR2 FQGNSA come from the germline V gene. V shed 7 bases, J shed 0 bases, and the junction held 5 bases outside the gene matches. This CDR3 has 15 amino acids.

Here the CDR3 reads CASSWGPGQGGYNSPLHF. The CDR3 nucleotides read TGTGCCAGCAGCTGGGGACCGGGACAGGGGGGATATAATTCACCCCTCCACTTT. The genes are TRBV11-2 and TRBJ1-6; 11 bases map to TRBD1. This CDR3 region has 18 residues. Germline V lookup: CDR1 SGHAT, CDR2 FQNNGV. Germline trimming cut 4 bases from V and 4 bases from J; bases unmatched to any gene: 9.

The V call is TRBV7-9, the J call TRBJ2-1, with TRBD2 matching 9 bases. V dropped 1 base and J dropped 5; count of bases not matched to a gene: 9. The germline V gene has CDR1 SEHNR and CDR2 FQNEAQ (reference sequence). The CDR3 covers 17 residues. CDR3 loop: CASSLVGGTSPNNEQFF. DNA for the CDR3: TGTGCCAGCAGCTTAGTTGGTGGGACTAGCCCCAACAATGAGCAGTTCTTC.

The chain uses TRBV10-3 and TRBJ1-2; D perhaps matches TRBD1 (5 bases). This CDR3 contains 14 residues. V lost 4 bases and J 4 bases, leaving 13 bases between the germline ends. Germline V lookup: CDR1 ENHRY, CDR2 SYGVKD. CDR3 loop: CAISVGREGYGYTF. Here the CDR3 DNA reads TGTGCCATCAGTGTTGGCAGGGAAGGCTATGGCTACACCTTC.

The V gene is TRBV7-2, the J gene TRBJ2-7; D not resolved. The germline gives CDR1 SGHTA, CDR2 FQGNSA. Trimming took 5 bases from V and 1 from J, leaving 3 bases between them. The CDR3 consists of 11 residues. DNA of the CDR3: TGTGCCAGCAGCCGTTCCTACGAGCAGTACTTC. Translation: CASSRSYEQYF. Full variable domain (missing parts from reference TRBV7-2 and TRBJ2-7): GAGVSQSPSNKVTEKGKDVELRCDPISGHTALYWYRQSLGQGLEFLIYFQGNSAPDKSGLPSDRFSAERTGGSVSTLTIQRTQQEDSAVYLCASSRSYEQYFGPGTRLTVT.

The CDR3 region has the DNA TGTGCCAGCAGTGAAGCCAGGACAGGGAATAGTCAGCCCCAGCATTTT. Protein: CASSEARTGNSQPQHF. The rearrangement joins TRBV6-1 to TRBJ1-5; 8 bases are a match to TRBD1. The J segment lost 6 bases and the V segment lost 0 bases, leaving 7 bases of the junction unmatched. The germline V gene has CDR1 MNHNS and CDR2 SASEGT. The CDR3 is 16 residues long.

The V and J genes are TRBV7-2 and TRBJ1-6; the D is unclear. This CDR3 has 15 amino acids. Germline V gene sequence: CDR1 SGHTA, CDR2 FQGNSA. Trimming pared 5 bases from V and 7 bases from J, leaving 15 bases between. The DNA of the CDR3 is TGTGCCAGCAGCCTCCGGGGTCTCGAGAATTCACCCCTCCACTTT. Its translation: CASSLRGLENSPLHF.

J is TRBJ2-2 and V is TRBV7-2; 10 bases are a match to TRBD2. J was trimmed by 5 bases and V by 5 bases; bases with no gene match: 5. The germline gives CDR1 SGHTA, CDR2 FQGNSA. CDR3 length equals 15 residues. This chain's CDR3 is CASSPEREGTGELFF. The CDR3 nucleotides read TGTGCCAGCAGCCCTGAGCGGGAGGGGACCGGGGAGCTGTTTTTT.

In its sample, this clone was seen once. J is TRBJ2-7 and V is TRBV28; 8 positions agree with TRBD1. Germline-derived CDR1 and CDR2 are MDHEN and SYDVKM. The CDR3 covers 16 residues. V lost 4 bases and J lost 5; bases outside the gene matches: 13. As DNA, the CDR3 is TGTGCCAGCAGTTATCCCGTGGAGGCAGGGGGCGACGAGCAGTACTTC. It translates to CASSYPVEAGGDEQYF.

The chain links TRBV6-1 to TRBJ1-1; D unresolved. This CDR3 comprises 15 residues. Trimming removed 7 bases from V and 6 bases from J, with 21 bases in between. Germline V gene data show CDR1 as MNHNS and CDR2 as SASEGT. The CDR3 region has the DNA TGTGCCAGCATCCCACGGGAGGGTTTTCTCTCTGAAGCTTTCTTT. It specifies CASIPREGFLSEAFF.

This rearrangement joins TRBV6-5 to TRBJ2-7, with D tentatively TRBD2 (6 bases). Germline CDR1 reads MNHEY; CDR2 reads SVGAGI. V was trimmed by 2 bases and J by 0 bases, leaving 11 bases between them. The CDR3 covers 15 residues. This CDR3 is CASSYISGYSYEQYF. CDR3 DNA: TGTGCCAGCAGTTACATTAGCGGATACTCCTACGAGCAGTACTTC.

This clone was recorded once. This rearrangement joins TRBV6-1 to TRBJ1-2, with a possible D match to TRBD1 (6 bases). Looked up from germline, CDR1 is MNHNS and CDR2 is SASEGT. CDR3 length equals 12 residues. V lost 7 bases to trimming and J lost 4 bases, with 10 bases between them. The chain's CDR3 is CASNGQSYGYTF. CDR3 bases: TGTGCCAGCAACGGACAGTCCTATGGCTACACCTTC.